These 21 T cell receptor beta chains originate from one sample sequenced in a study of blood T cells in healthy people across ages. Alongside a J-beta primer mix, a sample-barcoded 5' primer served in a second PCR lasting roughly 6 to 12 cycles. TCRdb re-derived calls from the 5' RACE reads in MiXCR, one entry per CDR3 protein. Among around 1,000,000 distinct CDR3 sequences listed, roughly two fifths were seen once. Material: blood. Source of these receptors: a man younger than 30 in good health.

The sample holds a few counts of this clonotype. The chain joins TRBV27 to TRBJ1-5, with D unresolved. This CDR3 is built from 14 residues. The germline V gene has CDR1 MNHEY and CDR2 SMNVEV (reference sequence). Trimming cost V 2 bases and J 3 bases, with 8 bases left between them. CDR3 amino acids: CASSLRGTNQPQHF. The CDR3 nucleotides are TGTGCCAGCAGTTTACGGGGAACCAATCAGCCCCAGCATTTT.

The V call is TRBV2, the J call TRBJ1-5, with a weak D call TRBD1 (5 bases). CDR1 and CDR2 (germline): SNHLY, FYNNEI. CDR3 length: 14 residues. V lost 5 bases and J 6 bases, leaving 14 bases between the germline ends. In nucleotides, the CDR3 is TGTGCCAGCAGTAGGGAGGGGCCGGGTCAGCCCCAGCATTTT. Protein sequence: CASSREGPGQPQHF.

This chain uses TRBV6-5 with TRBJ2-1; 9 nucleotides match TRBD2. Germline values: CDR1 MNHEY, CDR2 SVGAGI. V lost 6 bases, J lost 6 bases, and 3 bases stayed unmatched. The CDR3 covers 13 residues. The CDR3 nucleotides are TGTGCCAGCAGGACTAGCGGAACCAATGAGCAGTTCTTC. It yields the protein CASRTSGTNEQFF.

The rearrangement links TRBV27 to TRBJ2-7; TRBD2 matches 7 bases. Germline values: CDR1 MNHEY, CDR2 SMNVEV (reference sequence). J was trimmed by 3 bases and V by 5 bases; bases with no gene match: 13. This CDR3 is built from 16 residues. CDR3 amino acids: CASSGGTGGPVYEQYF. CDR3 sequence (DNA): TGTGCCAGCAGTGGGGGGACGGGGGGACCTGTCTACGAGCAGTACTTC.

The gene calls are TRBV7-2 and TRBJ2-3; 11 bases fit TRBD2. The CDR3 sequence is 15 residues long. The junction had 5 bases not matched to a gene; V was cut back by 5 bases and J by 4 bases. Germline lookup yields CDR1 SGHTA and CDR2 FQGNSA. In DNA form, the CDR3 reads TGTGCCAGCAGCCCTGTAGCGGGGGGGCCAGATACGCAGTATTTT. It yields the protein CASSPVAGGPDTQYF.

This clonotype was detected only a few times. This chain uses TRBV11-2 with TRBJ2-1; unclear D gene. This CDR3 has 16 amino acids. Trimming took off 0 bases at V and 0 bases at J, with 9 bases between the two ends. Germline V gene lookup returns CDR1 SGHAT and CDR2 FQNNGV. The CDR3 region has the DNA TGTGCCAGCAGCTTAGAACCCAGATCCTCCTACAATGAGCAGTTCTTC. This codes for CASSLEPRSSYNEQFF.

The chain links TRBV27 to TRBJ2-1; a weak D match, TRBD1 (6 bases). The germline V gene has CDR1 MNHEY and CDR2 SMNVEV (reference sequence). Trimming took 2 bases from V and 4 from J, leaving 12 bases between them. The CDR3 covers 15 residues. CDR3 coding DNA: TGTGCCAGCAGTTTAGACAGGACTTTTTACAATGAGCAGTTCTTC. Translating it yields CASSLDRTFYNEQFF.

This clonotype was counted a single time. This chain links TRBV7-8 with TRBJ2-1; no reliable D call. The CDR3 has 14 amino acids. The V gene's germline CDR1 is SGHVS and CDR2 FQNEAQ. V was cut by 0 bases and J by 1 base, with 4 bases left in between. The CDR3: CASSLAESYNEQFF. Written as DNA, the CDR3 is TGTGCCAGCAGCTTAGCCGAGTCCTACAATGAGCAGTTCTTC.

CDR3 sequence (DNA): TGTGCCAGCGACAGAGCCTACGAGCAGTACTTC. It translates to CASDRAYEQYF. V gene TRBV6-1 combines with J gene TRBJ2-7, with a weak D call TRBD1 (5 bases). The CDR3 sequence is 11 residues long. Germline V gene lookup returns CDR1 MNHNS and CDR2 SASEGT. V was pared by 8 bases and J by 2 bases, with 7 bases between.

The rearrangement joins TRBV9 to TRBJ2-3; 8 bases fit TRBD2. CDR1 SGDLS and CDR2 YYNGEE come from the germline V gene. J lost 3 bases, V lost 4 bases, and 7 bases had no gene match. The CDR3 is 15 residues long. Here the CDR3 DNA reads TGTGCCAGCAGCCCGGGACTAGAGACGACAGATACGCAGTATTTT. Protein: CASSPGLETTDTQYF.

The gene calls are TRBV6-5 and TRBJ2-5, with D possibly being TRBD2 (5 bases). The V end was cut by 2 bases, the J end by 3 bases, with 13 bases between. The germline CDR1 and CDR2 sequences are MNHEY and SVGAGI. The CDR3 contains 15 residues. The CDR3 reads CASSYISGGKETQYF. DNA of the CDR3: TGTGCCAGCAGTTACATAAGCGGAGGCAAAGAGACCCAGTACTTC.

This clonotype was recorded at least ten times. The rearrangement links TRBV29-1 to TRBJ1-2; D is uncertain. CDR3 length: 12 residues. Deletions cut 8 bases from V and 0 bases from J, with 10 bases between. CDR1 is SQVTM, CDR2 ANQGSEA, per germline. CDR3: CSSETSNYGYTF. As DNA, the CDR3 is TGCAGCTCTGAGACATCTAACTATGGCTACACCTTC. The variable domain in full, completed from reference TRBV29-1 and TRBJ1-2, reads SAVISQKPSRDICQRGTSLTIQCQVDSQVTMMFWYRQQPGQSLTLIATANQGSEATYESGFVIDKFPISRPNLTFSTLTVSNMSPEDSSIYLCSSETSNYGYTFGSGTRLTVV.

The chain uses TRBV10-3 and TRBJ2-3; 8 nucleotides agree with TRBD2. Germline CDR1 ENHRY, CDR2 SYGVKD. The CDR3 is 15 residues long. The V segment lost 6 bases and the J segment 5 bases; nucleotides outside the gene matches: 10. The CDR3 loop is CAISLGAGGIDTQYF. CDR3 nucleotides: TGTGCCATCAGCCTCGGCGCGGGGGGTATAGATACGCAGTATTTT.

Comment on this clonotype: A read error is possible here, since a much larger clone lies one base away. The V call is TRBV4-2, the J call TRBJ2-6; D unresolved. This CDR3 is built from 16 residues. The V gene's germline CDR1 is LGHNA and CDR2 YNFKEQ. V lost 4 bases, J lost 0 bases, and 10 bases lay in between. The CDR3 bases are TGTGCCAGCAGCCGAGATTGGACCTCTGGGGCCAACGTCCTGACTTTC. Protein product: CASSRDWTSGANVLTF.

In this sample, this clonotype turned up a few times. The chain has TRBV27 and TRBJ1-4, with D maybe TRBD1 (5 bases). V was pared by 5 bases and J by 4 bases, with 17 bases between. Per the germline V gene, CDR1 is MNHEY and CDR2 is SMNVEV (reference sequence). CDR3 length: 16 amino acids. The CDR3 coding sequence is TGTGCCAGCAGTCCAAGAACGGGACGGAGTAATGAAAAACTGTTTTTT. It translates to CASSPRTGRSNEKLFF.

This clonotype was counted between two and nine times. This sequence joins TRBV20-1 and TRBJ2-1; D might be TRBD1 (6 bases). Germline CDR1 is DFQATT and CDR2 is SNEGSKA (reference sequence). V was pared by 5 bases and J by 2 bases, with 16 bases between. This CDR3 region has 15 residues. In DNA, the CDR3 is TGCAGTGCTCGCCTTGGGACATCCGCCTACAATGAGCAGTTCTTC. Its protein is CSARLGTSAYNEQFF.

The rearrangement joins TRBV29-1 to TRBJ1-2; no clear D gene. The CDR3 is made up of 12 amino acids. Germline V lookup: CDR1 SQVTM, CDR2 ANQGSEA. The V gene lost 7 bases and the J gene lost 5 bases, with 14 bases spanning the gap. The CDR3 DNA is TGCAGCGCCCGATCGGCATCTTATGGCTACACCTTC. Its protein product is CSARSASYGYTF.

This clonotype was counted a few times. The rearrangement joins TRBV12-3 or TRBV12-4 to TRBJ2-5, with TRBD1 identical over 7 bases. The V and J ends lost 5 bases and 2 bases, in that order; junction bases with no gene match: 5. This CDR3 has 14 amino acids. CDR3 region: CASSPRDRQETQYF. Written as DNA, the CDR3 is TGTGCCAGCAGTCCTAGGGACAGACAAGAGACCCAGTACTTC.

This chain links TRBV28 with TRBJ1-2; D unresolved. Trimming took 6 bases from V and 8 from J, leaving 7 bases between them. This CDR3 is built from 10 residues. In germline, CDR1 is MDHEN, CDR2 SYDVKM. CDR3 in amino acids: CASSQEGYTF. The CDR3 DNA reads TGTGCCAGCAGCCAGGAGGGCTACACCTTC.

This sequence joins TRBV7-9 and TRBJ2-3, with 7 bases aligning to TRBD1. The CDR3 contains 13 residues. Germline V gene sequence: CDR1 SEHNR, CDR2 FQNEAQ (reference sequence). Losses at the gene ends were 11 bases for V and 1 base for J; bases not matched to a gene: 6. The CDR3 DNA is TGTGCCGGTGGGACAGACCGCACAGATACGCAGTATTTT. Protein product: CAGGTDRTDTQYF.

The chain uses TRBV6-6 and TRBJ1-1, with 7 positions matching TRBD1. V trimming: 5 bases; J trimming: 3 bases; junction bases outside the gene matches: 6. Germline V gives CDR1 MNHNY, CDR2 SVGAGI (reference sequence). This CDR3 has 14 residues. The DNA for the CDR3 is TGTGCCAGCAGTAGACTCACAGGGGACACTGAAGCTTTCTTT. Protein: CASSRLTGDTEAFF.